The sequence of this TCR beta chain was determined in a study of technical replicates of blood from several donors. V lost 0 bases to trimming and J lost 7 bases; unmatched junction nucleotides: 2. The CDR3 totals 15 residues. Germline loops: CDR1 MNHEY, CDR2 SVGAGI. TCRdb's table, derived via immunoSEQ multiplex PCR, lists solely in-frame clones and lacks some. The repertoire holds 65,000 to 85,000 clones, with approximately 93% as singletons. This receptor was obtained from a human donor in good health. Sequencing was done on a sample of T cells isolated from PBMCs. The V call is TRBV6-5, the J call TRBJ1-4; 10 bases are shared with TRBD1. As DNA, the CDR3 is TGTGCCAGCAGTTACTCGGGACAGGGGAGTGAAAAACTGTTTTTT. Its translation: CASSYSGQGSEKLFF.